The entry that follows covers one TCR beta chain sequence. Its antigen specificity is not known. No much larger clone exists at a distance of one base, and base qualities are not known. Participants in the prospective study were enrolled through a virtual design, were aged about 18 to 100 years, and lived in some 24 United States geographic areas. In the prospective study, participants were assigned to cohorts based on the clinical history participants reported in a screening survey and a study questionnaire. ImmuneRACE Cohort 3 recovered participants were defined by two consecutive negative NP/OP PCR tests, healthcare professional clearance, or symptom resolution. In the prospective study, mobile phlebotomists collected whole blood, serum and a nasopharyngeal or oropharyngeal swab from each participant. Participants in the prospective study had the option to provide additional blood draws and questionnaires over an approximately 2-month period. Blood samples from the prospective study were shipped frozen or at room temperature prior to DNA extraction.

The sample belongs to a study of blood T cell repertoires in COVID-19 (dated by TCRdb to 2019 to 2021). Some background on the complete study: Samples from collaborators originated in the United States, Italy and Spain and spanned both the acute and convalescent phases of COVID-19. The prospective study material was composed of cDNA or gDNA derived from T cells, B-cell-depleted T cells, or PBMCs. The dataset comprised deeply sampled blood TCRbeta repertoires from subjects exposed to, actively infected with, or recovered from COVID-19. The repertoires were made available in a free public database intended to serve as a resource for research on the immune response to SARS-CoV-2. Samples came from the ongoing ImmuneRACE study (first 160 participants) plus 1,254 subjects from 6 global collaborators. The sample metadata nearly always contained a de-identified subject ID, COVID-19 status, age in years and sex. HLA class I and class II types, where available, came from metadata supplied by the sample provider rather than from assay-based typing. Overall study results and their limits: Clinical and demographic metadata were provided uncurated, with the amount varying by source and participant.

V gives up 1 base and J gives up 2 bases, and the segment between their germline ends measures 11 bases. From the cysteine up to the phenylalanine, the CDR3 has a length of 15 residues. The DNA shown is the 45-base CDR3, in frame from base 1. The germline V gene (reference sequence) sets CDR1 to SEHNR and CDR2 to FQNEAQ. The immunoSEQ Assay, a bias-controlled multiplex PCR, was used to amplify TCRbeta CDR3 regions from genomic DNA. The study's own analysis went as follows. Nucleated cell counts per sample were estimated from amplification of reference gene primers within the assay. To quantify the absolute abundance of each unique TCRbeta CDR3 rearrangement, sequence reads were collapsed and filtered. For each sample, productive Simpson clonality was calculated as the square root of Simpson's diversity index over productive rearrangements. Not all clones reach the TCRdb copy of this immuneACCESS table, which keeps in-frame sequences only. Checked studies attribute under half of the gap to unresolved V genes and leave the rest unexplained. V and J calls and clone size follow that table, whereas D and trimming were derived from the DNA. This sample holds 250,000 to 350,000 clones; around 90% were observed only once. The ten most abundant clones make up under 6.5% of the sample.

This chain joins TRBV7-9 to TRBJ1-1; the D gene cannot be named for sure. The sequencing input was PBMCs or T cells enriched from blood (not recorded which). This sequence was found in a woman younger than 45 who had recovered from COVID-19. The nucleotide sequence reads TGTGCCAGCAGCTTAGTAGGAGCAGAAAACACTGAAGCTTTCTTT. It encodes CASSLVGAENTEAFF.